This T cell receptor beta chain stems from a study of cytomegalovirus exposure and HLA in healthy donors. General study results and limits: Clonal expansion, a later analysis showed, was greater in HLA-associated TCR beta chains than in equally common others. Excluded: some indistinguishable V segments such as TRBV6-2 and TRBV6-3.

Primers: 60 Vbeta forward and 13 Jbeta reverse. Only in-frame clones appear in the TCRdb table, and some are missing; sequencing was by immunoSEQ multiplex PCR. This table holds more than 75,000 clones, roughly 72% found once. A note on this clone: The target antigen is unknown.

CDR1 is SGHRS and CDR2 is YFSETQ in the germline V gene. This CDR3 has 15 amino acids. V lost 0 bases and J lost 4, with 11 bases in between. The donors were healthy bone marrow donors. The rearrangement uses TRBV5-1 and TRBJ1-5; a possible D gene is TRBD1 (5 bases). Input material: PBMCs. The sequence came from a man between 35 and 55 years old in good health and CMV-seropositive. The CDR3 bases are TGCGCCAGCAGCTTGGCGGCAGGACATAATCAGCCCCAGCATTTT. Translating gives CASSLAAGHNQPQHF.